What follows are 13 T cell receptor beta chains derived from one specimen sequenced in a study of radiotherapy plus CTLA-4 blockade in lung cancer listed by TCRdb under 2018. Libraries were made using the immunoSEQ multiplex PCR assay. Drawn from immuneACCESS, this table holds only the in-frame rearrangements with V and J called that TCRdb kept. Clones are partly lost; checked studies trace under half to an unresolved V gene and leave the rest unexplained. For this sample there are more than 100,000 clones; 70% to 90% appear just once. Jointly, the top ten make up 6.9% of the sample. The material sequenced was peripheral blood, taken from a patient treated with radiotherapy plus ipilimumab. The receptors derive from a human donor with non-small cell lung cancer that progressed on radiotherapy plus ipilimumab.

The chain joins TRBV30 to TRBJ2-1; 7 bases map to TRBD1. V was clipped by 2 bases and J by 1 base; unmatched bases: 2. The length of the CDR3 is 14 residues. The V gene's germline CDR1 is GTSNPN and CDR2 SVGIG (reference sequence). The CDR3 sequence is CAWSRTGSYNEQFF. The CDR3 DNA sequence: TGTGCCTGGAGTCGGACAGGATCCTACAATGAGCAGTTCTTC.

The CDR3 DNA follows: TGTGCCAGCAGCTTATGGGCTAGCACAGATACGCAGTATTTT. This codes for CASSLWASTDTQYF. The rearrangement joins TRBV7-2 to TRBJ2-3; D unresolved. The V gene's germline CDR1 is SGHTA and CDR2 FQGNSA. The CDR3 sequence is 14 residues long. V was pared by 2 bases and J by 0 bases, with 6 bases between.

This chain connects TRBV7-2 to TRBJ2-1, with D unresolved. The CDR3 is made up of 15 amino acids. Between the trimmed V and J ends, which lost 3 bases and 6 bases, there was a span of 15 bases. The V gene's germline CDR1 is SGHTA and CDR2 FQGNSA. CDR3 sequence: CASSLETTIANEQFF. The CDR3 bases are TGTGCCAGCAGCTTGGAAACGACGATAGCCAATGAGCAGTTCTTC.

The chain uses TRBV11-2 and TRBJ2-7; D is possibly TRBD1 (5 bases). This CDR3 comprises 15 residues. V lost 0 bases, J lost 7 bases, and 16 bases lay in between. Looked up from germline, CDR1 is SGHAT and CDR2 is FQNNGV. CDR3 in amino acids: CASSLDPTASREQYF. The DNA of the CDR3 is TGTGCCAGCAGCTTAGATCCGACAGCCTCACGGGAGCAGTACTTC.

This chain joins TRBV2 and TRBJ2-7; 10 bases are shared with TRBD2. The CDR3 has 14 amino acids. Germline-derived CDR1 and CDR2 are SNHLY and FYNNEI. Losses at the gene ends were 6 bases for V and 1 base for J; bases not matched to a gene: 3. CDR3 residues: CASSGLAVSYEQYF. CDR3 nucleotides: TGTGCCAGCAGCGGACTAGCGGTTTCCTACGAGCAGTACTTC.

J is TRBJ2-2 and V is TRBV2, with TRBD2 identical over 10 bases. The CDR3 totals 15 residues. CDR1 and CDR2 from the germline V gene are SNHLY and FYNNEI. Trimming removed 5 bases from V and 3 bases from J; junction bases left unmatched: 3. The CDR3 DNA follows: TGTGCCAGCAGTAGGACTAGCGGATACACCGGGGAGCTGTTTTTT. Translated, it gives CASSRTSGYTGELFF.

The CDR3: CASSLEGDVGYEQYF. CDR3 in DNA: TGTGCCAGCAGTTTAGAAGGGGATGTAGGGTACGAGCAGTACTTC. This chain uses TRBV27 with TRBJ2-7; D is perhaps TRBD1 (5 bases). This CDR3 region has 15 residues. Germline assignment: CDR1 MNHEY and CDR2 SMNVEV (reference sequence). Trimming stripped 2 bases from V and 4 bases from J, with 15 bases between.

The V gene is TRBV5-1, the J gene TRBJ2-1; 10 positions agree with TRBD2. The V gene's germline CDR1 is SGHRS and CDR2 YFSETQ. The J segment lost 4 bases and the V segment lost 5 bases, leaving 6 bases of the junction unmatched. This CDR3 has 15 amino acids. The CDR3 DNA is TGCGCCAGCAGTGAACTAGCGGGGCTGTACAATGAGCAGTTCTTC. Its translation: CASSELAGLYNEQFF. The whole variable domain, filled in from reference TRBV5-1 and TRBJ2-1, reads KAGVTQTPRYLIKTRGQQVTLSCSPISGHRSVSWYQQTPGQGLQFLFEYFSETQRNKGNFPGRFSGRQFSNSRSEMNVSTLELGDSALYLCASSELAGLYNEQFFGPGTRLTVL.

The chain links TRBV2 to TRBJ2-2, with a weak D call TRBD2 (6 bases). Per germline, CDR1 SNHLY and CDR2 FYNNEI. This CDR3 has 13 residues. V dropped 5 bases and J dropped 4 bases, with 8 bases sitting between them. The CDR3 region has the DNA TGTGCCAGCAGTAGGGACTTCACCGGGGAGCTGTTTTTT. Its protein is CASSRDFTGELFF.

This clone was seen only once. The chain has TRBV9 and TRBJ1-1; TRBD1 is a possible D gene (6 bases). Germline values: CDR1 SGDLS, CDR2 YYNGEE. V lost 3 bases and J 4 bases, leaving 7 bases between the germline ends. This CDR3 is built from 12 residues. The CDR3 DNA reads TGTGCCAGCAGCGGAGGGGGCACTGAAGCTTTCTTT. It translates to CASSGGGTEAFF.

The rearrangement joins TRBV15 to TRBJ2-1; D is unclear. The V and J ends lost 0 bases and 2 bases respectively, with 11 bases between them. Looked up from germline, CDR1 is LNHNV and CDR2 is YYDKDF (reference sequence). This CDR3 comprises 16 residues. The CDR3 here is CATSRDPMLAYNEQFF. CDR3 coding DNA: TGTGCCACCAGCAGAGATCCCATGCTGGCCTACAATGAGCAGTTCTTC.

Comment on this clone: Compared with germline, one end of the junction differs, possibly owing to a read error. The V and J genes are TRBV2 and TRBJ2-1; D may correspond to TRBD1 or TRBD2 (5 bases each). Per the germline V gene, CDR1 is SNHLY and CDR2 is FYNNEI. The CDR3 consists of 12 residues. This chain's CDR3 is CASREEGSQQFF. The CDR3, as DNA: TGTGCCAGCAGGGAAGAGGGGAGTCAGCAGTTCTTC.

The J gene is TRBJ2-6, the V gene TRBV4-1; D remains unclear. CDR3 length: 15 residues. Trimming shortened V by 2 bases and J by 0 bases, and 5 bases separated the two germline ends. Germline V gene sequence: CDR1 MGHRA, CDR2 YSYEKL. As DNA, the CDR3 is TGCGCCAGCAGCCAAACAGCCTCTGGGGCCAACGTCCTGACTTTC. This sequence encodes CASSQTASGANVLTF.